The 3 T cell receptor beta chains below were found in one sample sequenced in a study of cytomegalovirus exposure and HLA in healthy donors (dated by TCRdb to the late 2010s). Library method: the immunoSEQ multiplex PCR assay. Imported from immuneACCESS, the table was reduced by TCRdb to in-frame sequences with V and J called. These copies leave out some clones; in studies compared against another copy, an unresolved V gene accounts for under half, and the cause of the remainder is not known. The sample includes roughly 70,000 clones, with around four fifths observed a single time. The ten largest clones add up to 3% of the sample. The sample consisted of PBMCs. These receptor sequences come from a man aged 25 to 45 in good health and CMV-seronegative.

This chain joins TRBV25-1 and TRBJ2-1; 8 bases fit TRBD2. Germline V gene lookup returns CDR1 MGHDK and CDR2 SYGVNS. V gave up 7 bases and J gave up 6 bases; unmatched junction bases: 2. The CDR3 loop spans 12 amino acids. CDR3 region: CASTLAGNEQFF. The DNA for the CDR3 is TGTGCCAGCACTCTAGCGGGCAATGAGCAGTTCTTC. The entire variable domain, with the rest obtained from reference TRBV25-1 and TRBJ2-1, is as follows: EADIYQTPRYLVIGTGKKITLECSQTMGHDKMYWYQQDPGMELHLIHYSYGVNSTEKGDLSSESTVSRIRTEHFPLTLESARPSHTSQYLCASTLAGNEQFFGPGTRLTVL.

This clone came up once. The rearrangement links TRBV7-8 to TRBJ2-5, with 8 nucleotides matching TRBD2. With 1 base clipped from V and 7 bases from J, the junction kept 17 bases outside the gene matches. CDR3 length: 18 amino acids. The germline V gene has CDR1 SGHVS and CDR2 FQNEAQ. The CDR3 is CASSLGPTAPGLVSTQYF. In nucleotides, the CDR3 is TGTGCCAGCAGCTTAGGACCGACAGCGCCGGGACTAGTGTCGACCCAGTACTTC.

V and J are TRBV27 and TRBJ2-7, with TRBD2 matching over 10 bases. CDR1 and CDR2 (germline): MNHEY, SMNVEV (reference sequence). The CDR3 extends over 13 amino acids. J gave up 6 bases and V 5 bases, and 4 bases lay outside the gene matches. The CDR3 region is CASSHIAGGEQYV. The CDR3 DNA is TGTGCCAGCAGTCACATAGCGGGAGGCGAGCAGTACGTC.